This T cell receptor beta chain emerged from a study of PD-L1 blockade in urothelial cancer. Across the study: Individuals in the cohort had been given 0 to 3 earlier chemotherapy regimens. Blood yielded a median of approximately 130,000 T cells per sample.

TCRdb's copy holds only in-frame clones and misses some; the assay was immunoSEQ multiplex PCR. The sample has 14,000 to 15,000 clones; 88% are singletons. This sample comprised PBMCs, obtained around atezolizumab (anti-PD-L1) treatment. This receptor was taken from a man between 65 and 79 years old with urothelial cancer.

CDR3 in DNA: TGTGCCAGCGTTGAAAGGGGCAGGGGATATGAAAAACTGTTTTTT. Translating it yields CASVERGRGYEKLFF. This chain uses TRBV27 with TRBJ1-4; tentative D call: TRBD1 (6 bases). Germline V gene data show CDR1 as MNHEY and CDR2 as SMNVEV (reference sequence). Between the trimmed V and J ends, which lost 8 bases and 6 bases, there was a span of 19 bases. This CDR3 has 15 amino acids.